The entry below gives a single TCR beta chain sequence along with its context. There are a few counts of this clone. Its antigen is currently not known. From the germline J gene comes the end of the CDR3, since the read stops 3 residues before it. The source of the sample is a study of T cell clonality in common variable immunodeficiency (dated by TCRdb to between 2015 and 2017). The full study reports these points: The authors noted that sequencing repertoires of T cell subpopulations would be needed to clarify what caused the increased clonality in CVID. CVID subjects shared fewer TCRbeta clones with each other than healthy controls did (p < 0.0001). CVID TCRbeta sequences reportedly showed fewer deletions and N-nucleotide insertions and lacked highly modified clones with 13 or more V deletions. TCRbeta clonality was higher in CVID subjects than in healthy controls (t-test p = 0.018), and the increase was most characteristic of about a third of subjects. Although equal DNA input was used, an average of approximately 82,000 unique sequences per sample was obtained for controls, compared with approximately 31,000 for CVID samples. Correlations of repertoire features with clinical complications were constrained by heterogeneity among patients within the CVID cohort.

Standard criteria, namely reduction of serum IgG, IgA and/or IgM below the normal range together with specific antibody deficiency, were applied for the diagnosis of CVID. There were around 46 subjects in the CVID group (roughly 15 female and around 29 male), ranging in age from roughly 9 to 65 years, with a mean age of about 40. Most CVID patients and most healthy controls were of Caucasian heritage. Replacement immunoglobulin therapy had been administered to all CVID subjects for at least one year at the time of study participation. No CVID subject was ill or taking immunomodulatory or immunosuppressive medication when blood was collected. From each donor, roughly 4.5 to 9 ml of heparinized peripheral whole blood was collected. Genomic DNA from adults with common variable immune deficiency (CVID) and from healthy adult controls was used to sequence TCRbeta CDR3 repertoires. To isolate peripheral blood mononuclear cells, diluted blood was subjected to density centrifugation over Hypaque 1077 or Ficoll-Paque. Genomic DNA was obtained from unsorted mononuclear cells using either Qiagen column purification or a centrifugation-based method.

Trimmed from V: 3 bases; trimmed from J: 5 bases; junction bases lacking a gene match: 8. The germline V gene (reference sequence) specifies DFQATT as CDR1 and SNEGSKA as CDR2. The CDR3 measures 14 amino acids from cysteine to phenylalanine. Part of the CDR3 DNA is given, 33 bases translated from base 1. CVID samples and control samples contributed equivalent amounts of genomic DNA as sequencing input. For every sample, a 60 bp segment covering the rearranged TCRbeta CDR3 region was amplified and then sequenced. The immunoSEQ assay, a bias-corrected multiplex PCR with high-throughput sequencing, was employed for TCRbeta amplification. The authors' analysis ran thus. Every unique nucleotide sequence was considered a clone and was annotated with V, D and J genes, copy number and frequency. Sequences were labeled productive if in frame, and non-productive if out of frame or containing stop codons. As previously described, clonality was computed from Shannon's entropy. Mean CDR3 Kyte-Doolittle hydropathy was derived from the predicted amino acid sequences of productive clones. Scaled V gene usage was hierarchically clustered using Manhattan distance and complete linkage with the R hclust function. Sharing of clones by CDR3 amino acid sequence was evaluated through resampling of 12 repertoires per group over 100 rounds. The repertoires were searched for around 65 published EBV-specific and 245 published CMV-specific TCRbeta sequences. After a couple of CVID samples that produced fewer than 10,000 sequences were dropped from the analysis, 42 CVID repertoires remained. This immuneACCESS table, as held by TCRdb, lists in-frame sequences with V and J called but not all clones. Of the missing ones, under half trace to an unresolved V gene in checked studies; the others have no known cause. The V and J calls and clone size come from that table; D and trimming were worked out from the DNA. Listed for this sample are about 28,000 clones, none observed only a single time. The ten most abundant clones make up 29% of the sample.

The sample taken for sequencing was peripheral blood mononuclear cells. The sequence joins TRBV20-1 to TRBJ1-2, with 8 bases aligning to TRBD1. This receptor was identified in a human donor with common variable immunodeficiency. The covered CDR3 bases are TGCAGTGCTAGGGACAGGGCAGTTAGTTATGGC. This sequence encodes CSARDRAVSYG. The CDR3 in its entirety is CSARDRAVSYGYTF.